These 26 T cell receptor beta chains came from one sample sequenced in a study of primary melanoma T cells and metastatic recurrence. Clones were read by immunoSEQ multiplex PCR, and TCRdb kept only the in-frame ones, dropping some. This table holds some 900 clones, about 85% found once. Sequencing was performed on melanoma tumor tissue. The receptor set was obtained from a human donor with melanoma.

The chain uses TRBV7-2 and TRBJ2-7; D not resolved. V lost 5 bases to trimming and J lost 1 base, with 9 bases between them. Germline loops: CDR1 SGHTA, CDR2 FQGNSA. The CDR3 sequence is 13 residues long. The CDR3 region is CASSRVGSYEQYF. DNA of the CDR3: TGTGCCAGCAGCCGCGTGGGGTCCTACGAGCAGTACTTC.

This rearrangement joins TRBV6-8 to TRBJ2-1, with D perhaps matching TRBD1 (6 bases). The CDR3 runs to 14 residues. Per germline, CDR1 MNHGY and CDR2 SAAAGT. V was pared by 9 bases and J by 0 bases, with 12 bases between. For the CDR3, the DNA is TGTGCCAGTAAAAGGGGGAGCTCCTACAATGAGCAGTTCTTC. Amino acid sequence: CASKRGSSYNEQFF.

The CDR3 sequence: CAISETTDTQYF. The CDR3 coding sequence is TGTGCCATCAGTGAGACAACAGATACGCAGTATTTT. The chain employs TRBV10-3 and TRBJ2-3; D is uncertain. This CDR3 spans 12 amino acids. The V and J ends lost 2 bases and 3 bases respectively, with 3 bases between them. Germline values: CDR1 ENHRY, CDR2 SYGVKD.

The chain employs TRBV19 and TRBJ2-7; 10 nucleotides align to TRBD1. The CDR3 totals 17 residues. Looked up from germline, CDR1 is LNHDA and CDR2 is SQIVND (reference sequence). J gave up 5 bases and V 3 bases, and 13 bases lay outside the gene matches. The CDR3 sequence: CASSMSPRTGGRNEQYF. The CDR3 DNA reads as TGTGCCAGTAGTATGTCCCCCCGGACAGGGGGACGTAACGAGCAGTACTTC.

The rearrangement links TRBV6-8 to TRBJ2-5, with 8 bases lining up with TRBD2. Germline CDR1 MNHGY, CDR2 SAAAGT. The V gene end was trimmed by 2 bases and the J gene end by 2 bases; junction bases not matched to a gene: 7. The CDR3 is 16 residues long. For the CDR3, the DNA is TGTGCCAGCAGTTACCCTCGGAGCGGGGGACAAGAGACCCAGTACTTC. Residues: CASSYPRSGGQETQYF.

V usage is TRBV6-8 and J usage is TRBJ1-1; 8 positions match TRBD1. Per the germline V gene, CDR1 is MNHGY and CDR2 is SAAAGT. The CDR3 has 14 amino acids. Germline trimming cut 6 bases from V and 5 bases from J; bases unmatched to any gene: 8. CDR3 DNA: TGTGCCAGCAGATTCAGGGGGCCGGGGACTGAAGCTTTCTTT. Translation gives CASRFRGPGTEAFF.

This chain links TRBV6-8 with TRBJ2-1, with TRBD1 matching 10 bases. The germline gives CDR1 MNHGY, CDR2 SAAAGT. This CDR3 contains 15 residues. V shed 5 bases and J 9 bases; nucleotides not matched to a gene: 10. CDR3 protein: CASSVRDRGIGEQFF. In nucleotides, the CDR3 is TGTGCCAGCAGTGTAAGGGACAGGGGAATCGGTGAGCAGTTCTTC.

The genes are TRBV18 and TRBJ2-2, with D uncertain. This CDR3 has 12 amino acids. V shed 3 bases and J shed 10 bases, with 9 bases lying between them. Germline V gives CDR1 KGHSH, CDR2 LQKENI. Here the CDR3 reads CASSPLSEELFF. For the CDR3, the DNA is TGTGCCAGCTCACCGCTATCCGAGGAGCTGTTTTTT.

This chain uses TRBV18 with TRBJ1-5, with 7 nucleotides matching TRBD1. The V gene end was trimmed by 3 bases and the J gene end by 4 bases; junction bases not matched to a gene: 3. This CDR3 has 14 amino acids. Germline loops: CDR1 KGHSH, CDR2 LQKENI. CDR3 protein: CASSPGQLNQPQHF. The DNA for the CDR3 is TGTGCCAGCTCACCGGGACAGCTGAATCAGCCCCAGCATTTT.

The gene calls are TRBV15 and TRBJ1-3; no definite D call. CDR1 LNHNV and CDR2 YYDKDF come from the germline V gene (reference sequence). Trimming removed 0 bases at V and 0 bases at J, with 6 bases between. The CDR3 covers 15 residues. The CDR3 is CATSRDKGSGNTIYF. The CDR3 DNA is TGTGCCACCAGCAGAGATAAGGGCTCTGGAAACACCATATATTTT. Using reference TRBV15 and TRBJ1-3 for the parts outside the CDR3, the full variable domain is DAMVIQNPRYQVTQFGKPVTLSCSQTLNHNVMYWYQQKSSQAPKLLFHYYDKDFNNEADTPDNFQSRRPNTSFCFLDIRSPGLGDTAMYLCATSRDKGSGNTIYFGEGSWLTVV.

This sequence joins TRBV7-6 and TRBJ2-1; a possible D gene is TRBD2 (6 bases). The CDR3 has 17 amino acids. The germline CDR1 and CDR2 sequences are SGHVS and FNYEAQ. V shed 1 base and J shed 14 bases, with 27 bases lying between them. CDR3 nucleotides: TGTGCCAGCAGCTTAGGGGACGTGGCGGGACGCTCCGATGGGGAGTTCTTC. Protein: CASSLGDVAGRSDGEFF.

V usage is TRBV9 and J usage is TRBJ1-5, with TRBD1 as a possible D gene (6 bases). V was trimmed by 5 bases and J by 3 bases, leaving 15 bases between them. CDR3 length: 15 residues. Germline V gene sequence: CDR1 SGDLS, CDR2 YYNGEE. The CDR3 DNA reads as TGTGCCAGCAGTCTAGGGGGAGGGAACAATCAGCCCCAGCATTTT. Its protein is CASSLGGGNNQPQHF. The whole variable domain, filled in from reference TRBV9 and TRBJ1-5, reads DSGVTQTPKHLITATGQRVTLRCSPRSGDLSVYWYQQSLDQGLQFLIQYYNGEERAKGNILERFSAQQFPDLHSELNLSSLELGDSALYFCASSLGGGNNQPQHFGDGTRLSIL.

This clone was detected once. V is TRBV15 and J is TRBJ1-1; D is unresolved. The CDR3 spans 15 residues. Trimming took 1 base from V and 5 from J, leaving 14 bases between them. Germline CDR1 LNHNV, CDR2 YYDKDF (reference sequence). The CDR3 reads CATSRVSVGGTEAFF. DNA of the CDR3: TGTGCCACCAGCAGAGTATCTGTGGGTGGAACTGAAGCTTTCTTT.

About this clone: The DNA has an unread or ambiguous base, and its residue is written X. This rearrangement joins TRBV5-1 to TRBJ2-3; TRBD2 matches 10 bases. V gave up 4 bases and J gave up 7 bases; unmatched junction bases: 15. This CDR3 spans 17 amino acids. Germline values: CDR1 SGHRS, CDR2 YFSETQ. CDR3 coding DNA: TGCGCCAGCAGCAACCTTAGGAATAGCGGGAGGAAARATACGCAGTATTTT. Translated: CASSNLRNSGRKXTQYF.

The count of this clone is one. The genes are TRBV15 and TRBJ2-6; 8 bases align to TRBD1. The V and J ends lost 3 bases and 0 bases, in that order; junction bases with no gene match: 10. Germline loops: CDR1 LNHNV, CDR2 YYDKDF (reference sequence). This CDR3 has 19 amino acids. In nucleotides, the CDR3 is TGTGCCACCAGCAGGATGGGGACAGGTCGGGGCTCTGGGGCCAACGTCCTGACTTTC. It encodes CATSRMGTGRGSGANVLTF.

CDR3 nucleotide sequence: TGTGCCAGCACCGGGGCCCGATACGGAGATACGCAGTATTTT. This gives the protein CASTGARYGDTQYF. The rearrangement joins TRBV2 to TRBJ2-3, with D tentatively TRBD1 or TRBD2 (5 bases each). CDR1 SNHLY and CDR2 FYNNEI come from the germline V gene. The CDR3 is 14 residues long. Trimming left V 7 bases short and J 5 bases short, with 16 bases between. Combining the CDR3 with reference TRBV2 and TRBJ2-3 gives the whole variable domain EPEVTQTPSHQVTQMGQEVILRCVPISNHLYFYWYRQILGQKVEFLVSFYNNEISEKSEIFDDQFSVERPDGSNFTLKIRSTKLEDSAMYFCASTGARYGDTQYFGPGTRLTVL.

The rearrangement uses TRBV23-1 and TRBJ1-2; TRBD1 might be the D (5 bases). TRBV23-1 is an open reading frame, and its role is uncertain. The CDR3 runs 14 residues. Trimming left V 6 bases short and J 0 bases short, with 11 bases between. In DNA form, the CDR3 reads TGCGCCAGCAGCTTGGGGGTAGCTAACTATGGCTACACCTTC. It translates to CASSLGVANYGYTF.

The J gene is TRBJ2-1, the V gene TRBV30; 12 bases fit TRBD1. CDR1 and CDR2 from the germline V gene are GTSNPN and SVGIG (reference sequence). Trimming removed 3 bases from V and 7 bases from J; junction bases left unmatched: 10. The CDR3 covers 16 residues. The CDR3 sequence: CAWREPGQGAANEQFF. DNA for the CDR3: TGTGCCTGGAGAGAACCGGGACAGGGGGCAGCAAATGAGCAGTTCTTC.

The V and J genes are TRBV12-5 and TRBJ2-1; D may be TRBD1 or TRBD2 (6 bases each). Per the germline V gene, CDR1 is LGHNT and CDR2 is FRNRAP. V lost 5 bases, J lost 9 bases, and 20 bases lay in between. The CDR3 is made up of 15 amino acids. For the CDR3, the DNA is TGTGCTAGTGGTCTCGGGGGCACCTCAAGGGGTGAGCAGTTCTTC. This codes for CASGLGGTSRGEQFF.

The chain recombines TRBV11-3 with TRBJ2-1, with TRBD2 as a possible D gene (5 bases). The CDR3 is 15 residues long. V gave up 5 bases and J gave up 3 bases, with 14 bases separating them. Germline loops: CDR1 SGHNT, CDR2 YENEEA. CDR3 sequence: CASSEGRGGYNEQFF. The DNA of the CDR3 is TGTGCCAGCAGCGAAGGGCGTGGAGGCTACAATGAGCAGTTCTTC.

This clone appeared a few times. The CDR3 spells CAWSPTAPYGYTF. DNA for the CDR3: TGTGCCTGGAGTCCGACAGCTCCCTATGGCTACACCTTC. The rearrangement joins TRBV30 to TRBJ1-2, with D maybe TRBD1 (5 bases). Germline CDR1 GTSNPN, CDR2 SVGIG (reference sequence). V was shortened by 2 bases and J by 4 bases, with 11 bases between the two germline ends. CDR3 length equals 13 residues. Full variable domain (missing parts from reference TRBV30 and TRBJ1-2): SQTIHQWPATLVQPVGSPLSLECTVEGTSNPNLYWYRQAAGRGLQLLFYSVGIGQISSEVPQNLSASRPQDRQFILSSKKLLLSDSGFYLCAWSPTAPYGYTFGSGTRLTVV.

The chain uses TRBV2 and TRBJ1-1, with D unclear. There are 13 residues in the CDR3. Trimming pared 7 bases from V and 4 bases from J, leaving 13 bases between. Germline V gene lookup returns CDR1 SNHLY and CDR2 FYNNEI. The CDR3 protein is CASTSEQFTEAFF. CDR3 in DNA: TGTGCCAGCACTTCCGAACAGTTCACTGAAGCTTTCTTT.

The V call is TRBV29-1, the J call TRBJ2-3; D is undetermined. V was cut by 0 bases and J by 0 bases, with 1 base left in between. Germline assignment: CDR1 SQVTM and CDR2 ANQGSEA. There are 12 residues in the CDR3. CDR3 sequence reads: CSVEESTDTQYF. The CDR3 DNA reads as TGCAGCGTTGAAGAGAGCACAGATACGCAGTATTTT.

The rearrangement joins TRBV19 to TRBJ2-7; TRBD2 agrees at 9 bases. The V gene end was trimmed by 3 bases and the J gene end by 4 bases; junction bases not matched to a gene: 7. Germline assignment: CDR1 LNHDA and CDR2 SQIVND (reference sequence). The CDR3 has 15 amino acids. The CDR3 reads CASSMSPGLAYEQYF. CDR3 nucleotides: TGTGCCAGTAGTATGTCTCCGGGACTAGCTTACGAGCAGTACTTC.

The rearrangement uses TRBV30 and TRBJ1-1; no firm D call. V lost 2 bases to trimming and J lost 0 bases, with 10 bases between them. Germline CDR1 reads GTSNPN; CDR2 reads SVGIG (reference sequence). The CDR3 is 14 amino acids. CDR3 sequence: CAWSPDGVNTEAFF. The CDR3 bases are TGTGCCTGGAGTCCGGACGGAGTGAACACTGAAGCTTTCTTT.

This chain links TRBV19 with TRBJ2-5; 12 nucleotides align to TRBD1. Trimming at V came to 6 bases and at J to 6 bases, leaving 8 bases not matched to a gene. This CDR3 has 15 residues. Germline CDR1 reads LNHDA; CDR2 reads SQIVND (reference sequence). The CDR3 reads CASRPPGQGAQTQYF. The CDR3, as DNA: TGTGCCAGTAGGCCTCCGGGACAGGGGGCACAGACCCAGTACTTC.